The text below deals with one T cell receptor beta chain. These data belong to a study of glioma-infiltrating T cells. Trimming shortened V by 2 bases and J by 5 bases, and 16 bases separated the two germline ends. This CDR3 contains 15 residues. Germline CDR1 and CDR2: SGHTA and FQGTGA. Amplification of TCR alpha and beta CDR3 regions from RNA used iRepertoire nested multiplex PCR. TCRdb ran MiXCR on the multiplex PCR reads and lists one entry per CDR3 protein. The sample lists around 170,000 distinct CDR3 sequences; roughly 45% were seen once. The clonotype comes from a human donor with low-grade glioma or glioblastoma, undergoing nonglioma brain surgery, or in good health (not recorded which). Sequencing used glioma tissue, nonneoplastic brain tissue, or PBMCs (not recorded which). The chain carries TRBV7-3 and TRBJ2-7; D is perhaps TRBD1 (6 bases). As DNA, the CDR3 is TGTGCCAGCAGCTTAGGGGGCGCTAGGTTCAACGAGCAGTACTTC. This encodes CASSLGGARFNEQYF.